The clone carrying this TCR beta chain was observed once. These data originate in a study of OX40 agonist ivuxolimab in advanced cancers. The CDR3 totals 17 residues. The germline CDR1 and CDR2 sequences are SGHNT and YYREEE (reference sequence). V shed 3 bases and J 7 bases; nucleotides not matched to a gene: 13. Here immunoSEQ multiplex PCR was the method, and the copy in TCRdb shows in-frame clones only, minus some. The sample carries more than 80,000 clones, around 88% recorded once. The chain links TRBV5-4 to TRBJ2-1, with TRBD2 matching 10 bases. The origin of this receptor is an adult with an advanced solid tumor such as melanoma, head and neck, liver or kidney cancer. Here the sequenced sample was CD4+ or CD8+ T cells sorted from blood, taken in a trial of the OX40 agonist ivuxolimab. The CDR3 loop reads CASSSPPLAGEGNEQFF. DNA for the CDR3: TGTGCCAGCAGCTCCCCACCTCTAGCGGGAGAAGGGAATGAGCAGTTCTTC.